Presented here are 2 T cell receptor beta chains from one specimen sequenced in a study of OX40 agonist ivuxolimab in advanced cancers. Profiled with immunoSEQ multiplex PCR; TCRdb holds only in-frame clones, not every one. This sample has 20,000 to 30,000 clones, with 65% to 85% found just once. The material was CD4+ or CD8+ T cells sorted from blood, obtained in a trial of the OX40 agonist ivuxolimab. The receptor set was obtained from an adult with an advanced solid tumor such as melanoma, head and neck, liver or kidney cancer.

The genes are TRBV6-5 and TRBJ2-1; 7 bases map to TRBD1. V trimming: 7 bases; J trimming: 8 bases; junction bases outside the gene matches: 8. This CDR3 comprises 13 residues. Germline assignment: CDR1 MNHEY and CDR2 SVGAGI. For the CDR3, the DNA is TGTGCCAGCACCCAGGGGGTACGGCATGAGCAGTTCTTC. Protein: CASTQGVRHEQFF.

Regarding this clone: A junction end diverges from the germline sequence, so it may reflect a read error. The chain uses TRBV6-1 and TRBJ2-2; D is unresolved. This CDR3 is built from 13 residues. Germline V lookup: CDR1 MNHNS, CDR2 SASEGT. CDR3 in DNA: TGTGCCAGCAGTCCTCCGAACTCCGGGGAGCTGTTTTTT. It is translated as CASSPPNSGELFF.